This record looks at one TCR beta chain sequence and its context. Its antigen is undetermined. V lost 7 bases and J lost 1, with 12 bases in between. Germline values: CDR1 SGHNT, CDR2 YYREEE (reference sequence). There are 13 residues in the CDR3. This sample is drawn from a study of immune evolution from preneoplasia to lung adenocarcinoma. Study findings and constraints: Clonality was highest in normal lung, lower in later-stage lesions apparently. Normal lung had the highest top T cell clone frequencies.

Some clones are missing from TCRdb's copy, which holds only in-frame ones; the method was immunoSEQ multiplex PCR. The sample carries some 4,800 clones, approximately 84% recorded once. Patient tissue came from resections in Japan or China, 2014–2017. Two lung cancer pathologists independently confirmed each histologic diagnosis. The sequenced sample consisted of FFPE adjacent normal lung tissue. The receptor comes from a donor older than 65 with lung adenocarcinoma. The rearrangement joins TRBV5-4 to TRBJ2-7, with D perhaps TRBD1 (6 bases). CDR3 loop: CASGRQGSYEQYF. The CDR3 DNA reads TGTGCCAGCGGCCGCCAGGGGTCCTACGAGCAGTACTTC.